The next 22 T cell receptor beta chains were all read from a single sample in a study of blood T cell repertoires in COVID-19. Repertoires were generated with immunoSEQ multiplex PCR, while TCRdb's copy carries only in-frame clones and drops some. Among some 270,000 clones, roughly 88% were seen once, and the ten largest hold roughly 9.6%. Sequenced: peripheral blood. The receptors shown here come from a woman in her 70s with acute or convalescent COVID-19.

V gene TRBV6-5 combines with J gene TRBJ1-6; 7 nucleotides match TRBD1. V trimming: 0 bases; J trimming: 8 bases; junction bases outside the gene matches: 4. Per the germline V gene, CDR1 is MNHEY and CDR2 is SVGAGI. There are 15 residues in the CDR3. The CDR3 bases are TGTGCCAGCAGTTACTCCGGGACAGCCGATTCACCCCTCCACTTT. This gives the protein CASSYSGTADSPLHF.

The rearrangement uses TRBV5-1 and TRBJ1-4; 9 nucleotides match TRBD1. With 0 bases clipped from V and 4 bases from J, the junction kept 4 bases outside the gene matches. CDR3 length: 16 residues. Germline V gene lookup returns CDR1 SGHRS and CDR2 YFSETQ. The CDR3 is CASSLAGQGNNEKLFF. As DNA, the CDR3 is TGCGCCAGCAGCTTGGCGGGACAGGGTAATAATGAAAAACTGTTTTTT.

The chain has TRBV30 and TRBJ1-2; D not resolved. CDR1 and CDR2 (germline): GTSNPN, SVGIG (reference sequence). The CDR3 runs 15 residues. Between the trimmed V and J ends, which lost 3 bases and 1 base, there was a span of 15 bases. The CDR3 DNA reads TGTGCCTGGAGCAGCAAACAGTCTATTAACTATGGCTACACCTTC. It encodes CAWSSKQSINYGYTF.

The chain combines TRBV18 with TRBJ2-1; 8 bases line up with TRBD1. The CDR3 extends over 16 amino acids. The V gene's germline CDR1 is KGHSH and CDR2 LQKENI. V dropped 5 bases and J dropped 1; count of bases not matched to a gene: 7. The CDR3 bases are TGTGCCAGCTCAGCTCAGGGGGCGCTTTCCTACAATGAGCAGTTCTTC. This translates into CASSAQGALSYNEQFF.

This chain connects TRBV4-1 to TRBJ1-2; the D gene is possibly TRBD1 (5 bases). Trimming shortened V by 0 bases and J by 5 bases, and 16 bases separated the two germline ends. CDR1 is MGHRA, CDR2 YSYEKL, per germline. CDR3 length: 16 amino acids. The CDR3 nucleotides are TGCGCCAGCAGCCAAGACCCTCGAGGGCGGGGGTATGGCTACACCTTC. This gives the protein CASSQDPRGRGYGYTF.

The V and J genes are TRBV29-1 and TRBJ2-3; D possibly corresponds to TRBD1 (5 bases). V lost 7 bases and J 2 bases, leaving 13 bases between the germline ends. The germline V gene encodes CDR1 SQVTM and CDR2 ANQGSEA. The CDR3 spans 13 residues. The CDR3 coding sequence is TGCAGCGCATTCCGACAGCCCACAGATACGCAGTATTTT. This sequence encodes CSAFRQPTDTQYF.

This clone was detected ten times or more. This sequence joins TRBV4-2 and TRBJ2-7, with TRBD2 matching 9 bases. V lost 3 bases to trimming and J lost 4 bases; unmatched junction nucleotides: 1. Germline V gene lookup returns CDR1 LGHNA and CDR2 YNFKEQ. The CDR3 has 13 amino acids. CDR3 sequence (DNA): TGTGCCAGCAGCCAGCGGGGGGGGTACGAGCAGTACTTC. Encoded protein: CASSQRGGYEQYF.

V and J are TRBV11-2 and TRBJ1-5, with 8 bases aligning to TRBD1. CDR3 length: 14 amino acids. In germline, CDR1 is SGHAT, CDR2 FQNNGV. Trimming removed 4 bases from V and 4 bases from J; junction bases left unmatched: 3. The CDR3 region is CASSSGDRNQPQHF. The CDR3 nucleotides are TGTGCCAGCAGCTCGGGGGACAGGAATCAGCCCCAGCATTTT.

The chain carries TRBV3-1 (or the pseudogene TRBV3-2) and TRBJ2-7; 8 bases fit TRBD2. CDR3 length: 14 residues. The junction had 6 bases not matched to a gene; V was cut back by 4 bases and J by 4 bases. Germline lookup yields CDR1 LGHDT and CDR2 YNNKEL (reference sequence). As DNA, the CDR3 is TGTGCCAGCAGCCCCGGGGGGGTAGGTTACGAGCAGTACTTC. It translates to CASSPGGVGYEQYF.

The CDR3 here is CASSLYGVTYNEQFF. In nucleotides, the CDR3 is TGCGCCAGCAGCTTGTACGGGGTCACCTACAATGAGCAGTTCTTC. The chain couples TRBV5-1 to TRBJ2-1, with D possibly matching TRBD2 (5 bases). The CDR3 runs to 15 residues. V dropped 1 base and J dropped 2 bases, with 10 bases sitting between them. Germline V CDR1 and CDR2: SGHRS, YFSETQ.

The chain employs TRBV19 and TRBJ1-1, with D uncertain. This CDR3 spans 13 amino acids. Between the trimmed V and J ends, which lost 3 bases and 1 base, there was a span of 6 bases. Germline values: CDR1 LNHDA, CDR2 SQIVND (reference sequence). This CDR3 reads CASSMKPNTEAFF. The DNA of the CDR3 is TGTGCCAGTAGTATGAAGCCGAACACTGAAGCTTTCTTT.

CDR3 nucleotide sequence: TGTGCCAGCAGCGCCGGCGGGGTGTCCTCCACCGGGGAGCTGTTTTTT. Translated: CASSAGGVSSTGELFF. The chain has TRBV9 and TRBJ2-2; TRBD2 might be the D (6 bases). The germline V gene encodes CDR1 SGDLS and CDR2 YYNGEE. The CDR3 covers 16 residues. Trimming shortened V by 3 bases and J by 4 bases, and 16 bases separated the two germline ends.

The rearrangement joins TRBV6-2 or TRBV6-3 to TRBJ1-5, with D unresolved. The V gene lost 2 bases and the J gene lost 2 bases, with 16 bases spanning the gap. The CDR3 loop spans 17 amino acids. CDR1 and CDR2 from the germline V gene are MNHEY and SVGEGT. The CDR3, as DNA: TGTGCCAGCAGTTACGGATGGTCCCCCGAGGGCAATCAGCCCCAGCATTTT. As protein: CASSYGWSPEGNQPQHF.

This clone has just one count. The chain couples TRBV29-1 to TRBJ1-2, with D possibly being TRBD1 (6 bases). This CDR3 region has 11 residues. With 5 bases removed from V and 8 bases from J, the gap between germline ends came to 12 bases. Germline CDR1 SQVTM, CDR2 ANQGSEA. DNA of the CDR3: TGCAGCGTTCGGGGGGCGCGGGGCTACACCTTC. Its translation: CSVRGARGYTF.

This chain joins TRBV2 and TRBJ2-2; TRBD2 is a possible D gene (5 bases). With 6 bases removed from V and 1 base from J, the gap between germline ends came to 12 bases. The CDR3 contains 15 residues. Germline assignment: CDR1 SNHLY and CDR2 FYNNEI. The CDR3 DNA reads TGTGCCAGCAGGAGGGTTGTGGGGAACACCGGGGAGCTGTTTTTT. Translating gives CASRRVVGNTGELFF.

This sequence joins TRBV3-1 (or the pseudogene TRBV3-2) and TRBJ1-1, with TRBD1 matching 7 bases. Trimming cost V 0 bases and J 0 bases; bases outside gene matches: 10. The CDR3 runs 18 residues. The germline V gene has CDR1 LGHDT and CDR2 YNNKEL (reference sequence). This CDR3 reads CASSQDWAGGILNTEAFF. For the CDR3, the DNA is TGTGCCAGCAGCCAAGATTGGGCAGGGGGGATTTTGAACACTGAAGCTTTCTTT.

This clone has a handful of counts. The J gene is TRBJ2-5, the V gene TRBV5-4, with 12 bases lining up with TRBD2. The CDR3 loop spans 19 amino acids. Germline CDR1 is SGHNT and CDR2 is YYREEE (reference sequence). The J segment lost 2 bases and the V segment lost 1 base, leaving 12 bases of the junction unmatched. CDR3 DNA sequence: TGTGCCAGCAGCTTGAGGGCTAGCGGGGGGGTTTTAATTCAAGAGACCCAGTACTTC. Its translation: CASSLRASGGVLIQETQYF.

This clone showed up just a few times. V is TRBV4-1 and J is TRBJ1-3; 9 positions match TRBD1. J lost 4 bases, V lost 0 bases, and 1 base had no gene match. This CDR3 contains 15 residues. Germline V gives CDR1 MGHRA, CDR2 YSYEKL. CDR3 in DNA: TGCGCCAGCAGCCAAGAGACAGGGGGAGGAAACACCATATATTTT. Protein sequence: CASSQETGGGNTIYF.

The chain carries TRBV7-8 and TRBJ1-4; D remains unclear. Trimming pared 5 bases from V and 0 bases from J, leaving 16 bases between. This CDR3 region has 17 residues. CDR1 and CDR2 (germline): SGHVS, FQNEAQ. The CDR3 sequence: CASSKRRRAATNEKLFF. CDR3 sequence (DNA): TGTGCCAGCAGCAAAAGGAGGAGGGCAGCAACTAATGAAAAACTGTTTTTT.

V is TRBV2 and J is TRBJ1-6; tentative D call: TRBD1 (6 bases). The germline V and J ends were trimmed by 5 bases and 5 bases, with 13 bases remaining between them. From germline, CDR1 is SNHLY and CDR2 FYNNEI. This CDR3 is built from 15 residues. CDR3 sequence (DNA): TGTGCCAGCAGTCTTCTCAGGGGCGATAATTCACCCCTCCACTTT. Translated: CASSLLRGDNSPLHF. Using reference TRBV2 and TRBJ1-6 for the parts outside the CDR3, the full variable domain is EPEVTQTPSHQVTQMGQEVILRCVPISNHLYFYWYRQILGQKVEFLVSFYNNEISEKSEIFDDQFSVERPDGSNFTLKIRSTKLEDSAMYFCASSLLRGDNSPLHFGNGTRLTVT.

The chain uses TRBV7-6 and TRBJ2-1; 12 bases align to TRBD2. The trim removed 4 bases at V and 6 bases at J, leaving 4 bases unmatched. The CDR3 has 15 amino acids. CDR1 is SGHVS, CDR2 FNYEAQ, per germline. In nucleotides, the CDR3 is TGTGCCAGCAGCTACACTAGCGGGGGGCGCAATGAGCAGTTCTTC. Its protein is CASSYTSGGRNEQFF. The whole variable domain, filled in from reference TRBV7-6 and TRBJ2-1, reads GAGVSQSPRYKVTKRGQDVALRCDPISGHVSLYWYRQALGQGPEFLTYFNYEAQQDKSGLPNDRFSAERPEGSISTLTIQRTEQRDSAMYRCASSYTSGGRNEQFFGPGTRLTVL.

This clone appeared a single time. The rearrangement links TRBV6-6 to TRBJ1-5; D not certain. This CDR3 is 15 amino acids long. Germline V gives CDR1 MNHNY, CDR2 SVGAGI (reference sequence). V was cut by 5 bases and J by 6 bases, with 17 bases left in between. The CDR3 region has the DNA TGTGCCAGCAGTACCCTCGGGGTAGGAAGTCAGCCCCAGCATTTT. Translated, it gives CASSTLGVGSQPQHF.